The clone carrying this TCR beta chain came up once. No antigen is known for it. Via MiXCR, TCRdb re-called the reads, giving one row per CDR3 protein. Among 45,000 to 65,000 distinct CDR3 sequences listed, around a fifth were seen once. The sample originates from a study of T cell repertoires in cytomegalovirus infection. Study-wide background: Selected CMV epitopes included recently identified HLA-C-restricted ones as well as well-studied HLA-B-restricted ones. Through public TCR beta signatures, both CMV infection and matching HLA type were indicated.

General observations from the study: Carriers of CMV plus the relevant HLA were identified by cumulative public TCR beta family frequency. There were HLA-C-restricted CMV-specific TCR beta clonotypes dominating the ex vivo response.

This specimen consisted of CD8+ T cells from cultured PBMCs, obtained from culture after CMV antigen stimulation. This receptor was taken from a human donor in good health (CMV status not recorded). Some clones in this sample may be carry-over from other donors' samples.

The CDR3 nucleotides are TGTGCCAGCAGCTTAGCCGCGAATCGTGGGGCCAACGTCCTGACTTTC. Translated: CASSLAANRGANVLTF. The chain is built from TRBV13 and TRBJ2-6; no clear D. Trimming took 1 base from V and 3 from J, leaving 10 bases between them. The CDR3 loop spans 16 amino acids. Germline values: CDR1 PRHDT, CDR2 FYEKMQ (reference sequence).